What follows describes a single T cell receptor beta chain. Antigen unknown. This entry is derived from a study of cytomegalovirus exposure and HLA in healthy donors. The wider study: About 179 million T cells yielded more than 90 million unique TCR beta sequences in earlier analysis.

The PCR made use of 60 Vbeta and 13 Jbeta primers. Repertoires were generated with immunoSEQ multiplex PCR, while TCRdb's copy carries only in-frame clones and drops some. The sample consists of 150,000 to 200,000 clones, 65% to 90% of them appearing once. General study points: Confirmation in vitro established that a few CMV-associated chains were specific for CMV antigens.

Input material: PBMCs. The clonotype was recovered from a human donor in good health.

The CDR3 reads CSVERQGGYNEQFF. The CDR3 bases are TGCAGCGTCGAAAGACAGGGTGGATACAATGAGCAGTTCTTC. The V and J genes are TRBV29-1 and TRBJ2-1, with 7 positions matching TRBD1. J lost 4 bases, V lost 6 bases, and 9 bases had no gene match. The CDR3 totals 14 residues. In germline, CDR1 is SQVTM, CDR2 ANQGSEA.